This TCR beta chain was observed in a study of T cell responses to AZD1222 COVID-19 vaccine. Regarding the study as a whole: Females outnumbered males among donors, who were mostly white British; clonal diversity was possibly underestimated. The study found vaccine-associated CD4 TCRs spanning spike, dominant at 160-218 and 743-854. It was only after the peak T cell response that any repertoires were sampled.

As to this clone: Its antigen is still unknown.

Measured with immunoSEQ multiplex PCR; TCRdb has only the in-frame clones, and not every one. The table records about 82,000 clones, more than 90% of them present only once. CDR1 is SGHDT and CDR2 is YYEEEE in the germline V gene. V was pared by 4 bases and J by 0 bases, with 20 bases between. CDR3 length equals 18 residues. The V and J genes are TRBV5-6 and TRBJ1-5; D is ambiguous. The sequences come from peripheral blood, collected on day 0 of AZD1222 vaccination. The sequence was collected from an adult in good health. CDR3 amino acids: CASSQYLGTLYSNQPQHF. In DNA form, the CDR3 reads TGTGCCAGCAGCCAATATTTGGGCACCCTTTATAGCAATCAGCCCCAGCATTTT.